What follows are 18 T cell receptor beta chains derived from one specimen sequenced in a study of T-cell memory formation after mild COVID-19. A single record per CDR3 protein comes from TCRdb applying MiXCR to the 5' RACE reads. The sample records 130,000 to 150,000 distinct CDR3 sequences, 6% being singletons. Input material: PBMCs or a T cell subset sorted from them (not recorded which). Receptors were obtained from an adult woman who had mild COVID-19 (a few samples of this study predate the infection). Cell type and time point are not known.

The sample holds many counts of this clonotype. The chain employs TRBV19 and TRBJ2-7; TRBD2 matches at 14 bases. J lost 4 bases, V lost 3 bases, and 5 bases had no gene match. CDR1 and CDR2 from the germline V gene are LNHDA and SQIVND (reference sequence). The CDR3 has 16 amino acids. CDR3 loop: CASSMGLAGAVYEQYF. The CDR3 DNA follows: TGTGCCAGTAGTATGGGACTAGCGGGAGCGGTTTACGAGCAGTACTTC.

The chain employs TRBV4-3 and TRBJ2-2; no firm D call. With 1 base removed from V and 4 bases from J, the gap between germline ends came to 7 bases. The CDR3 is 14 residues long. Germline lookup yields CDR1 LGHNA and CDR2 YSLEER. CDR3 nucleotides: TGCGCCAGCAGCCAAGGTTATGGCACCGGGGAGCTGTTTTTT. Its protein is CASSQGYGTGELFF.

This clonotype has a handful of counts. The chain recombines TRBV12-3 or TRBV12-4 with TRBJ2-5; 10 bases line up with TRBD1. The CDR3 covers 16 residues. V shed 4 bases and J 5 bases; nucleotides not matched to a gene: 10. CDR3 region: CASSSSGTGVGETQYF. CDR3 nucleotides: TGTGCCAGCAGTTCCTCCGGGACAGGGGTTGGTGAGACCCAGTACTTC.

The chain combines TRBV12-3 or TRBV12-4 with TRBJ2-1; the match to TRBD2 covers 7 bases. The V and J ends lost 2 bases and 5 bases, in that order; junction bases with no gene match: 3. There are 14 residues in the CDR3. The DNA for the CDR3 is TGTGCCAGCAGTTTAAGGGAGGGCCACAATGAGCAGTTCTTC. Translated, it gives CASSLREGHNEQFF.

The table lists this clonotype with a few counts. The chain joins TRBV6-1 to TRBJ2-3; D uncertain. The CDR3 has 15 amino acids. V gave up 2 bases and J gave up 0 bases, with 9 bases separating them. CDR1 and CDR2 from the germline V gene are MNHNS and SASEGT. This CDR3 is CASSERASSTDTQYF. CDR3 DNA: TGTGCCAGCAGTGAAAGGGCATCGAGCACAGATACGCAGTATTTT.

The V call is TRBV2, the J call TRBJ1-2; D possibly corresponds to TRBD1 (5 bases). CDR1 and CDR2 (germline): SNHLY, FYNNEI. The CDR3 length is 13 residues. The ends were cut back, 7 bases at V and 6 bases at J, with 15 bases in the middle. In nucleotides, the CDR3 is TGTGCCAGCAACCGGGGCTTTACGGATGGCTACACCTTC. It yields the protein CASNRGFTDGYTF.

This clonotype turned up a few times. The CDR3 DNA reads TGCAGCGTCGCCGCCGGGACAGGGACTCAGCCCCAGCATTTT. Protein: CSVAAGTGTQPQHF. The chain carries TRBV29-1 and TRBJ1-5; 9 positions agree with TRBD1. The V segment lost 6 bases and the J segment 6 bases; nucleotides outside the gene matches: 9. The CDR3 totals 14 residues. In germline, CDR1 is SQVTM, CDR2 ANQGSEA.

This clonotype was seen a handful of times. CDR3 DNA sequence: TGTGCCAGCTCACAAGGGGACACGCGGGAGACCCAGTACTTC. Amino acids: CASSQGDTRETQYF. V usage is TRBV18 and J usage is TRBJ2-5; weak D call: TRBD1 (6 bases). The CDR3 is 14 amino acids. V lost 4 bases and J 5 bases, leaving 14 bases between the germline ends. CDR1 is KGHSH, CDR2 LQKENI, per germline. The full variable domain, with the rest looked up from reference TRBV18 and TRBJ2-5, is NAGVMQNPRHLVRRRGQEARLRCSPMKGHSHVYWYRQLPEEGLKFMVYLQKENIIDESGMPKERFSAEFPKEGPSILRIQQVVRGDSAAYFCASSQGDTRETQYFGPGTRLLVL.

This clonotype was seen many times. The rearrangement uses TRBV29-1 and TRBJ2-1, with 8 bases matching TRBD1. The germline V gene encodes CDR1 SQVTM and CDR2 ANQGSEA. This CDR3 spans 13 amino acids. V lost 6 bases to trimming and J lost 8 bases; unmatched junction nucleotides: 9. DNA of the CDR3: TGCAGCGTCTCCTCCGGACAGGGCGATGAGCAGTTCTTC. This encodes CSVSSGQGDEQFF.

The chain has TRBV2 and TRBJ2-5; 9 positions agree with TRBD2. Unmatched junction bases numbered 6, after V lost 3 bases and J lost 4 bases. CDR1 is SNHLY and CDR2 is FYNNEI in the germline V gene. The CDR3 length is 15 residues. CDR3 nucleotides: TGTGCCAGCAGTGAGAGGAGACTAGCGGCAGAGACCCAGTACTTC. Encoded protein: CASSERRLAAETQYF.

At least ten counts were recorded for this clonotype. The V gene is TRBV29-1, the J gene TRBJ2-6; a weak D match, TRBD1 (5 bases). The ends were cut back, 7 bases at V and 0 bases at J, with 7 bases in the middle. This CDR3 contains 13 residues. In germline, CDR1 is SQVTM, CDR2 ANQGSEA. In DNA form, the CDR3 reads TGCAGCGCCGACAGCTCTGGGGCCAACGTCCTGACTTTC. It specifies CSADSSGANVLTF.

This clonotype was recorded many times. V usage is TRBV5-1 and J usage is TRBJ2-7, with TRBD1 matching 7 bases. The germline CDR1 and CDR2 sequences are SGHRS and YFSETQ. The CDR3 is 13 amino acids. V lost 3 bases and J lost 1; bases outside the gene matches: 1. CDR3 nucleotide sequence: TGCGCCAGCAGCTGGGGACAGTCCTACGAGCAGTACTTC. Its protein product is CASSWGQSYEQYF. Filled out from reference TRBV5-1 and TRBJ2-7, the complete variable domain reads KAGVTQTPRYLIKTRGQQVTLSCSPISGHRSVSWYQQTPGQGLQFLFEYFSETQRNKGNFPGRFSGRQFSNSRSEMNVSTLELGDSALYLCASSWGQSYEQYFGPGTRLTVT.

At least ten counts were recorded for this clonotype. This chain links TRBV5-6 with TRBJ1-1, with 12 positions matching TRBD1. The CDR3 covers 12 residues. Germline V lookup: CDR1 SGHDT, CDR2 YYEEEE. Losses at the gene ends were 4 bases for V and 10 bases for J; bases not matched to a gene: 2. The CDR3 DNA is TGTGCCAGCAGCCGGGACAGGGGGCGAGCTTTCTTT. It yields the protein CASSRDRGRAFF.

The chain recombines TRBV7-3 with TRBJ1-1, with TRBD1 matching over 7 bases. Germline V gene data show CDR1 as SGHTA and CDR2 as FQGTGA. The V and J ends lost 4 bases and 6 bases, in that order; junction bases with no gene match: 5. There are 13 residues in the CDR3. This CDR3 reads CASSWYRGSEAFF. The CDR3 DNA follows: TGTGCCAGCAGCTGGTACAGGGGATCTGAAGCTTTCTTT.

This chain links TRBV20-1 with TRBJ2-7, with D unresolved. This CDR3 has 12 amino acids. Trimming took 0 bases from V and 7 from J, leaving 10 bases between them. The germline V gene encodes CDR1 DFQATT and CDR2 SNEGSKA (reference sequence). CDR3 protein: CSARDQLGEQYF. CDR3 nucleotides: TGCAGTGCTAGAGATCAGTTAGGGGAGCAGTACTTC.

The J gene is TRBJ2-1, the V gene TRBV24-1; 8 bases align to TRBD2. The length of the CDR3 is 16 residues. CDR1 and CDR2 (germline): KGHDR, SFDVKD. V dropped 0 bases and J dropped 9; count of bases not matched to a gene: 9. For the CDR3, the DNA is TGTGCCACCAGTGATTTGGGGACTAGGGGGAGGGGTGAGCAGTTCTTC. This sequence encodes CATSDLGTRGRGEQFF.

This clonotype was observed a handful of times. The chain is built from TRBV23-1 and TRBJ2-3, with 7 bases matching TRBD2. TRBV23-1 is recorded as an ORF, its role being uncertain. The ends lost 6 bases at V and 3 bases at J; junction bases unmatched: 6. CDR3 length equals 14 residues. Written as DNA, the CDR3 is TGCGCCAGCAGGTCGGGGGGTTGGACAGATACGCAGTATTTT. Protein: CASRSGGWTDTQYF.

This clonotype came up many times. At one end the junction does not follow the germline gene, possibly because of a read error. CDR3 DNA sequence: TGTGCCAGCACCCAACGGGGTCCAAACACTGAAGCTTTCTTT. Protein sequence: CASTQRGPNTEAFF. The chain is built from TRBV3-1 and TRBJ1-1, with unresolved D. Per germline, CDR1 LGHDT and CDR2 YNNKEL (reference sequence). CDR3 length: 14 residues.